A single T cell receptor (beta chain) is shown here with its context. Germline CDR1 and CDR2: LGHNA and YNFKEQ. The trim removed 3 bases at V and 1 base at J, leaving 8 bases unmatched. The CDR3 is 16 residues long. Generated by immunoSEQ multiplex PCR, the TCRdb table keeps only in-frame clones and is missing some. Among tens of thousands of clones listed, approximately 94% were seen once. This entry comes from a study of T cell changes during pregnancy in multiple sclerosis. The specimen comprised CD8+ T cells from peripheral blood mononuclear cells, sampled before pregnancy. The rearrangement uses TRBV4-2 and TRBJ2-7; the match to TRBD2 covers 8 bases. The sequence derives from a female donor with multiple sclerosis, enrolled in a pregnancy study. In DNA form, the CDR3 reads TGTGCCAGCAGCCATACCACGCGGGGGGAATCCTACGAGCAGTACTTC. Translated, it gives CASSHTTRGESYEQYF.